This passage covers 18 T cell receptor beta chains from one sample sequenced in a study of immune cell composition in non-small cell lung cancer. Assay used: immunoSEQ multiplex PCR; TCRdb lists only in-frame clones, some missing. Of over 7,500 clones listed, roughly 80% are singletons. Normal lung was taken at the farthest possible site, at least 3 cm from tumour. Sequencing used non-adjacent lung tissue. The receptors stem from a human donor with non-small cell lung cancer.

For the CDR3, the DNA is TGTGCCAGCAGTTTGAGATTTACCGAGCAGTACTTC. It yields the protein CASSLRFTEQYF. V and J are TRBV5-4 and TRBJ2-7; D not certain. Looked up from germline, CDR1 is SGHNT and CDR2 is YYREEE (reference sequence). The CDR3 covers 12 residues. With 5 bases removed from V and 6 bases from J, the gap between germline ends came to 12 bases.

The CDR3 DNA is TGTGCCAGCAGTTATTCAGTCTTCACAGATACGCAGTATTTT. It is translated as CASSYSVFTDTQYF. J is TRBJ2-3 and V is TRBV6-6; D is ambiguous. V gave up 3 bases and J gave up 2 bases, with 9 bases separating them. The germline V gene has CDR1 MNHNY and CDR2 SVGAGI (reference sequence). This CDR3 has 14 amino acids.

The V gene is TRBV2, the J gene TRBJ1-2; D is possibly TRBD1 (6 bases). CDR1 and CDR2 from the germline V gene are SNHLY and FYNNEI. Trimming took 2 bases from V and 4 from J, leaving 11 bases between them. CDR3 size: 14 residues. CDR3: CASSESGGGYGYTF. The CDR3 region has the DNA TGTGCCAGCAGTGAATCGGGGGGCGGCTATGGCTACACCTTC.

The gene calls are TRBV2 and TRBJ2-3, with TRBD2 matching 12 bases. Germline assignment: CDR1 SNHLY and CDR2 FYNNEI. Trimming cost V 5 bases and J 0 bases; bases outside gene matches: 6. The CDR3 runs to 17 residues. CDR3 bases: TGTGCCAGCAGTCCTACTAGCGGGAGGTTAAGCACAGATACGCAGTATTTT. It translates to CASSPTSGRLSTDTQYF.

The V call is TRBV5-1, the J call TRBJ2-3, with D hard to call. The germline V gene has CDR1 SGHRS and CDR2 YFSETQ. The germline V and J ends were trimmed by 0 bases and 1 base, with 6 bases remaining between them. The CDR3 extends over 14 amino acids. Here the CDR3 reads CASSLDSGTDTQYF. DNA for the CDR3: TGCGCCAGCAGCTTGGACAGTGGCACAGATACGCAGTATTTT.

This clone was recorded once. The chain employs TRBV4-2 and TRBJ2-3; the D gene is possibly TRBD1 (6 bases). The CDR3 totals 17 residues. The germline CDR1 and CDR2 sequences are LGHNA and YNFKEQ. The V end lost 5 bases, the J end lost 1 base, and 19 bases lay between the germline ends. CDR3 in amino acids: CASSFQGPLEGTDTQYF. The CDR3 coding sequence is TGTGCCAGCAGCTTCCAGGGGCCGTTGGAGGGCACAGATACGCAGTATTTT.

CDR3 DNA sequence: TGTGCCAGCAGCTTACTTCAGGGTGGGGGCACTGAAGCTTTCTTT. It codes for CASSLLQGGGTEAFF. This chain uses TRBV5-5 with TRBJ1-1; tentatively, D is TRBD1 (5 bases). The CDR3 has 15 residues. Trimming stripped 2 bases from V and 4 bases from J, with 15 bases between. Germline V gene data show CDR1 as SGHKS and CDR2 as YYEKEE (reference sequence).

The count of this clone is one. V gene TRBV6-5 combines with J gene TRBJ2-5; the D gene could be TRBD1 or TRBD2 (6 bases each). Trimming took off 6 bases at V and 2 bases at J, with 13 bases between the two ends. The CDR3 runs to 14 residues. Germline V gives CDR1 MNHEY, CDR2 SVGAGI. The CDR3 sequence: CASSRGLQQETQYF. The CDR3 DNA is TGTGCCAGCAGCAGGGGACTTCAACAAGAGACCCAGTACTTC.

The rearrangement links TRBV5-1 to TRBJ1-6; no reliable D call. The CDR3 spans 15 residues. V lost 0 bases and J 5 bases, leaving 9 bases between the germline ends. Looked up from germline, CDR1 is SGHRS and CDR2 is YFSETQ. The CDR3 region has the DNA TGCGCCAGCAGCTTGGTAACAGCAGATAATTCACCCCTCCACTTT. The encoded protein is CASSLVTADNSPLHF.

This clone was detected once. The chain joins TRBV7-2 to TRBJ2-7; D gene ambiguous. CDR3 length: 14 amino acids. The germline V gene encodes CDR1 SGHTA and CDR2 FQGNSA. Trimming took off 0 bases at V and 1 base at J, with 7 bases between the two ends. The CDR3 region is CASSLARFSYEQYF. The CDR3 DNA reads TGTGCCAGCAGCTTAGCGCGGTTTTCCTACGAGCAGTACTTC.

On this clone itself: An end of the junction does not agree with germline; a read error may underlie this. In nucleotides, the CDR3 is TGTGCCAGCAGTGAAGGGGGGTTACAGGGGGCTCAGAACTTC. Its translation is CASSEGGLQGAQNF. The chain joins TRBV2 to TRBJ2-4; 9 nucleotides align to TRBD1. Germline CDR1 is SNHLY and CDR2 is FYNNEI. CDR3 length equals 14 residues.

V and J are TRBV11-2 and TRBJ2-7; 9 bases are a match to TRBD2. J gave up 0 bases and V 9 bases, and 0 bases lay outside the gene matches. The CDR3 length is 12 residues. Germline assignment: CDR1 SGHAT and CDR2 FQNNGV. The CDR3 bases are TGTGCCAGTAGCGGGAGCTCCTACGAGCAGTACTTC. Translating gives CASSGSSYEQYF.

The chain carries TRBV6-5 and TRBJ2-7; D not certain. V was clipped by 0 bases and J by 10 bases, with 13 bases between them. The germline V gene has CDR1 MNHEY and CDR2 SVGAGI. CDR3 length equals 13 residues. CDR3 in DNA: TGTGCCAGCAGTTACTCGAGAAAAGAGGCTCAGTACTTC. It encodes CASSYSRKEAQYF.

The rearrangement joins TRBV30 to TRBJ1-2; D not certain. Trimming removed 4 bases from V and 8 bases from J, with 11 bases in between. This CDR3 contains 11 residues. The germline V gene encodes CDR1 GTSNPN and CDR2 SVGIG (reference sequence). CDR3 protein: CAWTKDVGYTF. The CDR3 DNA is TGTGCCTGGACAAAAGACGTAGGCTACACCTTC.

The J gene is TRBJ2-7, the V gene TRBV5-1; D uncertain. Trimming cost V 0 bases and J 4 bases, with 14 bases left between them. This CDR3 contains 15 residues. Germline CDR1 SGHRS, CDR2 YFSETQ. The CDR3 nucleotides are TGCGCCAGCAGCTTGGAACGGGTCCGTGGATACGAGCAGTACTTC. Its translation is CASSLERVRGYEQYF.

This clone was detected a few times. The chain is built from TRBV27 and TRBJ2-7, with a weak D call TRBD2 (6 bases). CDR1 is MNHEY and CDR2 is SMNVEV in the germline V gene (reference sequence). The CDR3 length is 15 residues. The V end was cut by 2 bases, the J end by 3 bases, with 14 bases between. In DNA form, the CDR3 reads TGTGCCAGCAGTTTAGGCGGGGCGGCCGGCTACGAGCAGTACTTC. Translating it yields CASSLGGAAGYEQYF.

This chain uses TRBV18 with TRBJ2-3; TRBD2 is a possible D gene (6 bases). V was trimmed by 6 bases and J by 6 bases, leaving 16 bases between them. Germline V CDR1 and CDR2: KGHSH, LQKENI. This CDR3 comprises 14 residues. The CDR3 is CASSLGGFGDTQYF. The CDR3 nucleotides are TGTGCCAGCTCCCTTGGAGGGTTCGGCGATACGCAGTATTTT. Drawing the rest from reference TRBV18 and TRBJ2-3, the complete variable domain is NAGVMQNPRHLVRRRGQEARLRCSPMKGHSHVYWYRQLPEEGLKFMVYLQKENIIDESGMPKERFSAEFPKEGPSILRIQQVVRGDSAAYFCASSLGGFGDTQYFGPGTRLTVL.

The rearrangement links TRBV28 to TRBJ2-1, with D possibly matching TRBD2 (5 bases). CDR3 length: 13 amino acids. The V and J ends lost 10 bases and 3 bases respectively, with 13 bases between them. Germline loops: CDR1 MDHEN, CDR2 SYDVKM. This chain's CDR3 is CAILSADYNEQFF. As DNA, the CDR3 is TGTGCCATCCTTAGCGCGGACTACAATGAGCAGTTCTTC.